The 7 T cell receptor beta chains presented below share a single source sample, sequenced in a study of shared clonotypes between healthy human individuals. Sequenced by immunoSEQ multiplex PCR; TCRdb stores in-frame clones only, minus some. The table shows over 2 million clones, with over 85% occurring only once. CD45RO-negative, CCR7-positively selected cells formed the naive CD8 fraction, excluding terminally differentiated effector memory CD45RA+ cells. Source material: naive CD8+ T cells sorted from blood. The receptors come from a man aged 18-30 years in good health.

This sequence joins TRBV7-9 and TRBJ1-2; 7 bases map to TRBD1. This CDR3 contains 16 residues. Trimming removed 4 bases from V and 7 bases from J; junction bases left unmatched: 15. Germline CDR1 reads SEHNR; CDR2 reads FQNEAQ (reference sequence). The CDR3 loop reads CASSYPQGGRWSGYTF. The CDR3 DNA is TGTGCCAGCAGCTACCCCCAGGGGGGCAGGTGGTCTGGCTACACCTTC.

The V call is TRBV13, the J call TRBJ1-1; D unresolved. The CDR3 has 15 residues. Trimming took off 2 bases at V and 1 base at J, with 11 bases between the two ends. Germline-derived CDR1 and CDR2 are PRHDT and FYEKMQ (reference sequence). CDR3 amino acids: CASSLSVNANTEAFF. As DNA, the CDR3 is TGTGCCAGCAGCTTATCGGTAAACGCGAACACTGAAGCTTTCTTT.

The genes are TRBV7-8 and TRBJ2-5; 12 bases fit TRBD2. Germline V CDR1 and CDR2: SGHVS, FQNEAQ. The CDR3 has 16 residues. V trimming: 5 bases; J trimming: 0 bases; junction bases outside the gene matches: 4. The CDR3 spells CASSLTSGGNQETQYF. The DNA for the CDR3 is TGTGCCAGCAGCCTGACTAGCGGGGGCAACCAAGAGACCCAGTACTTC.

This clone was seen ten or more times. One end of the junction is discordant with germline, which a read error may explain. V is TRBV29-1 and J is TRBJ1-1; the D gene is possibly TRBD1 (5 bases). Germline V gene data show CDR1 as SQVTM and CDR2 as ANQGSEA. This CDR3 region has 13 residues. The CDR3 reads CSAERTLNTEAFF. The CDR3 DNA is TGCAGCGCTGAAAGGACACTGAACACTGAAGCTTTCTTT.

Comments on this clone: The identical CDR3 is also encoded by other nucleotide sequences in the sample. This chain joins TRBV30 and TRBJ1-5; 10 nucleotides line up with TRBD1. V dropped 0 bases and J dropped 6; count of bases not matched to a gene: 2. Germline V gene lookup returns CDR1 GTSNPN and CDR2 SVGIG (reference sequence). The CDR3 consists of 14 residues. For the CDR3, the DNA is TGTGCCTGGAGTGTGGGACAGGGGTTTCAGCCCCAGCATTTT. Translated: CAWSVGQGFQPQHF.

V usage is TRBV28 and J usage is TRBJ1-4, with 10 positions matching TRBD1. Germline V gene lookup returns CDR1 MDHEN and CDR2 SYDVKM. This CDR3 comprises 16 residues. V gave up 6 bases and J gave up 4 bases; unmatched junction bases: 8. CDR3 sequence reads: CASSNDRGRDNEKLFF. CDR3 coding DNA: TGTGCCAGCAGCAATGACAGGGGGCGCGATAATGAAAAACTGTTTTTT.

V and J are TRBV28 and TRBJ2-5; D is unclear. In germline, CDR1 is MDHEN, CDR2 SYDVKM. The CDR3 length is 16 residues. V lost 3 bases to trimming and J lost 2 bases, with 16 bases between them. CDR3 in amino acids: CASSFFGHDPQETQYF. The DNA of the CDR3 is TGTGCCAGCAGTTTTTTTGGTCACGATCCGCAAGAGACCCAGTACTTC.